Shown below are 28 T cell receptor beta chains from a single sample sequenced in a study of blood T cells in healthy people across ages. The use of a sample-barcoded 5' primer and a J-beta primer mix characterized a second PCR of about 7 to 12 cycles. TCRdb passed the 5' RACE reads through MiXCR, listing each CDR3 protein once. This table holds some 1.5 million distinct CDR3 sequences, 28% found once. The sequencing input was blood. These receptor sequences come from a woman aged 25 to 39 in good health.

V is TRBV20-1 and J is TRBJ2-3; TRBD1 aligns across 7 bases. This CDR3 is built from 16 residues. Trimming removed 0 bases from V and 1 base from J; junction bases left unmatched: 7. Germline assignment: CDR1 DFQATT and CDR2 SNEGSKA (reference sequence). In DNA form, the CDR3 reads TGCAGTGCTAGAGATCTCAGGGGGTACGGCACAGATACGCAGTATTTT. It yields the protein CSARDLRGYGTDTQYF.

The V and J genes are TRBV28 and TRBJ2-7, with 10 bases matching TRBD2. Looked up from germline, CDR1 is MDHEN and CDR2 is SYDVKM. The CDR3 extends over 17 amino acids. Trimming removed 8 bases from V and 1 base from J; junction bases left unmatched: 14. The CDR3: CASGSSGGALGSYEQYF. Here the CDR3 DNA reads TGTGCCAGCGGCTCCAGCGGGGGGGCCTTGGGGTCCTACGAGCAGTACTTC.

The chain combines TRBV12-5 with TRBJ1-1; 11 nucleotides agree with TRBD1. The CDR3 sequence is 15 residues long. The ends lost 6 bases at V and 4 bases at J; junction bases unmatched: 7. Germline loops: CDR1 LGHNT, CDR2 FRNRAP. The CDR3 DNA sequence: TGTGCTAGTGGCCGTACCGGGACAGGGGGCACTGAAGCTTTCTTT. It encodes CASGRTGTGGTEAFF.

Only a few counts were recorded for this clonotype. The chain uses TRBV6-6 and TRBJ2-5, with D tentatively TRBD1 (6 bases). This CDR3 has 15 residues. The V gene's germline CDR1 is MNHNY and CDR2 SVGAGI (reference sequence). The V gene lost 2 bases and the J gene lost 5 bases, with 15 bases spanning the gap. The CDR3 region has the DNA TGTGCCAGCAGTTACGGGGGACAAAACGGGGAGACCCAGTACTTC. As protein: CASSYGGQNGETQYF.

The chain carries TRBV20-1 and TRBJ2-3; 11 nucleotides align to TRBD2. Losses at the gene ends were 5 bases for V and 5 bases for J; bases not matched to a gene: 6. Germline V lookup: CDR1 DFQATT, CDR2 SNEGSKA (reference sequence). The CDR3 extends over 14 amino acids. CDR3 DNA: TGCAGTGCTGGTCTAGCGGGAGGAGGAGATACGCAGTATTTT. It yields the protein CSAGLAGGGDTQYF.

The chain carries TRBV5-1 and TRBJ2-1; possibly TRBD1 for D (5 bases). The CDR3 consists of 17 residues. Germline-derived CDR1 and CDR2 are SGHRS and YFSETQ. V was clipped by 0 bases and J by 0 bases, with 13 bases between them. The CDR3 DNA is TGCGCCAGCAGCTTGGAGGGGCGACAGAGCTCCTACAATGAGCAGTTCTTC. This sequence encodes CASSLEGRQSSYNEQFF.

This clonotype was seen a handful of times. This chain's CDR3 is CASSYRDRGTGELFF. CDR3 in DNA: TGTGCCAGCAGTTACCGGGACAGGGGGACCGGGGAGCTGTTTTTT. The rearrangement links TRBV6-5 to TRBJ2-2; 11 bases line up with TRBD1. Losses at the gene ends were 2 bases for V and 5 bases for J; bases not matched to a gene: 1. Per the germline V gene, CDR1 is MNHEY and CDR2 is SVGAGI. CDR3 size: 15 residues.

The count of this clonotype is one. The rearrangement uses TRBV6-1 and TRBJ1-2, with a tentative D call TRBD1 (5 bases). V was cut by 4 bases and J by 4 bases, with 22 bases left in between. Germline CDR1 and CDR2: MNHNS and SASEGT. This CDR3 has 17 residues. Here the CDR3 reads CASSVTGSPERGYGYTF. The CDR3 DNA reads TGTGCCAGCAGTGTAACCGGGTCCCCGGAGAGGGGCTATGGCTACACCTTC.

This clonotype has a count of ten or more. The V gene is TRBV24-1, the J gene TRBJ2-1; the match to TRBD2 covers 7 bases. J lost 0 bases, V lost 9 bases, and 7 bases had no gene match. Germline V gene sequence: CDR1 KGHDR, CDR2 SFDVKD. CDR3 size: 15 residues. The CDR3 reads CATSASGSSYNEQFF. The CDR3 DNA reads TGTGCCACCTCCGCTAGCGGTAGCTCCTACAATGAGCAGTTCTTC.

This CDR3 is CSARATGKSGTDTQYF. The CDR3, as DNA: TGCAGTGCTAGGGCCACAGGGAAGTCAGGCACAGATACGCAGTATTTT. The V gene is TRBV20-1, the J gene TRBJ2-3, with D possibly TRBD1 on 6 matching bases. The V gene lost 3 bases and the J gene lost 1 base, with 17 bases spanning the gap. The length of the CDR3 is 16 residues. In germline, CDR1 is DFQATT, CDR2 SNEGSKA (reference sequence).

The V gene is TRBV29-1, the J gene TRBJ1-2; TRBD1 aligns across 11 bases. The germline CDR1 and CDR2 sequences are SQVTM and ANQGSEA. V dropped 4 bases and J dropped 4; count of bases not matched to a gene: 5. This CDR3 contains 14 residues. CDR3 residues: CSVVRDRGTYGYTF. Here the CDR3 DNA reads TGCAGCGTTGTACGGGACAGGGGGACCTATGGCTACACCTTC.

The V call is TRBV7-2, the J call TRBJ1-2, with a possible D match to TRBD1 (6 bases). The length of the CDR3 is 12 residues. Germline V gene data show CDR1 as SGHTA and CDR2 as FQGNSA. V lost 8 bases to trimming and J lost 4 bases, with 11 bases between them. CDR3 bases: TGTGCCAGCGCTGCCAGGGGCTATGGCTACACCTTC. Protein sequence: CASAARGYGYTF. Full variable domain (outside the CDR3, taken from reference TRBV7-2 and TRBJ1-2): GAGVSQSPSNKVTEKGKDVELRCDPISGHTALYWYRQSLGQGLEFLIYFQGNSAPDKSGLPSDRFSAERTGGSVSTLTIQRTQQEDSAVYLCASAARGYGYTFGSGTRLTVV.

This chain links TRBV5-1 with TRBJ2-1; 8 positions match TRBD2. The ends lost 7 bases at V and 6 bases at J; junction bases unmatched: 12. Germline V lookup: CDR1 SGHRS, CDR2 YFSETQ. The CDR3 is 15 residues long. The DNA of the CDR3 is TGCGCCAGCTTCATAGCGGGAAGCTTATCCAATGAGCAGTTCTTC. Amino acids: CASFIAGSLSNEQFF.

V gene TRBV7-8 combines with J gene TRBJ1-2; tentatively, D is TRBD1 (6 bases). CDR1 and CDR2 (germline): SGHVS, FQNEAQ. V lost 1 base, J lost 6 bases, and 15 bases lay in between. This CDR3 has 15 amino acids. CDR3 in DNA: TGTGCCAGCAGCTTAGGGGTTCTAAACAGGGATGGCTACACCTTC. Translating gives CASSLGVLNRDGYTF.

Of note for this clonotype: Being one base from a much bigger clone, this may be a read error. J is TRBJ2-7 and V is TRBV10-3; weak D call: TRBD2 (6 bases). Germline-derived CDR1 and CDR2 are ENHRY and SYGVKD. The CDR3 has 13 residues. The CDR3 nucleotides read TGTCCCACCCTCAAAGACGGGGGTTACGAGCAGTACTTC. Translating gives CPTLKDGGYEQYF.

The V and J genes are TRBV20-1 and TRBJ2-7, with 9 bases fitting TRBD2. The CDR3 is made up of 16 amino acids. Trimming took 0 bases from V and 7 from J; bases not matched to a gene: 13. The germline CDR1 and CDR2 sequences are DFQATT and SNEGSKA (reference sequence). DNA of the CDR3: TGCAGTGCTAGAGACCCTACTAGCGGGCTGTACAATGAGCAGTACTTC. It translates to CSARDPTSGLYNEQYF.

V and J are TRBV29-1 and TRBJ2-2; D is uncertain. V was shortened by 5 bases and J by 6 bases, with 13 bases between the two germline ends. Per the germline V gene, CDR1 is SQVTM and CDR2 is ANQGSEA. There are 13 residues in the CDR3. CDR3 residues: CSVSYRSPGELFF. In nucleotides, the CDR3 is TGCAGCGTTAGTTATAGGTCTCCCGGGGAGCTGTTTTTT.

A few counts support this clonotype. The chain uses TRBV5-1 and TRBJ2-1, with 7 nucleotides matching TRBD2. The germline V gene encodes CDR1 SGHRS and CDR2 YFSETQ. CDR3 size: 13 residues. The J segment lost 8 bases and the V segment lost 0 bases, leaving 2 bases of the junction unmatched. The CDR3 DNA sequence: TGCGCCAGCAGCTTGGTAGCGGGTTATGAGCAGTTCTTC. It encodes CASSLVAGYEQFF. Drawing the rest from reference TRBV5-1 and TRBJ2-1, the complete variable domain is KAGVTQTPRYLIKTRGQQVTLSCSPISGHRSVSWYQQTPGQGLQFLFEYFSETQRNKGNFPGRFSGRQFSNSRSEMNVSTLELGDSALYLCASSLVAGYEQFFGPGTRLTVL.

This chain connects TRBV20-1 to TRBJ1-1; a possible D gene is TRBD1 (5 bases). Deletions cut 3 bases from V and 0 bases from J, with 11 bases between. Germline assignment: CDR1 DFQATT and CDR2 SNEGSKA (reference sequence). The CDR3 covers 14 residues. The CDR3 here is CSARDAGLNTEAFF. For the CDR3, the DNA is TGCAGTGCTAGGGACGCAGGGTTGAACACTGAAGCTTTCTTT.

The chain carries TRBV5-1 and TRBJ2-1; TRBD2 matches 8 bases. The CDR3 contains 14 residues. Germline assignment: CDR1 SGHRS and CDR2 YFSETQ. With 4 bases clipped from V and 4 bases from J, the junction kept 4 bases outside the gene matches. The CDR3: CASSPRLAYNEQFF. The CDR3 DNA reads as TGCGCCAGCAGCCCCAGACTAGCGTACAATGAGCAGTTCTTC.

This clonotype was detected only a few times. This rearrangement joins TRBV6-4 to TRBJ2-6; D call uncertain. Germline CDR1 is MRHNA and CDR2 is SNTAGT. The ends were cut back, 10 bases at V and 2 bases at J, with 9 bases in the middle. This CDR3 contains 13 residues. In DNA form, the CDR3 reads TGTGCCAACATACATACTGGGGCCAACGTCCTGACTTTC. It is translated as CANIHTGANVLTF.

The chain is built from TRBV7-2 and TRBJ2-7; TRBD1 or TRBD2 may be the D gene (5 bases each). The CDR3 consists of 15 residues. V was cut by 5 bases and J by 0 bases, with 14 bases left in between. Germline V gene lookup returns CDR1 SGHTA and CDR2 FQGNSA. CDR3 sequence reads: CASSDEGRASYEQYF. In DNA, the CDR3 is TGTGCCAGCAGCGATGAGGGCAGGGCCTCCTACGAGCAGTACTTC.

This clonotype was detected only a few times. A much larger clonotype is one base distant, so this may be a read error. The chain joins TRBV20-1 to TRBJ2-1, with TRBD2 matching 8 bases. Germline V lookup: CDR1 DFQATT, CDR2 SNEGSKA (reference sequence). The CDR3 has 16 amino acids. The CDR3 region is CSARRLAPDSYNGQFF. CDR3 in DNA: TGCAGTGCTAGGAGACTAGCGCCCGACTCCTACAATGGGCAGTTCTTC.

There are a few counts of this clonotype. The V and J genes are TRBV3-1 and TRBJ1-2; perhaps TRBD1 as D (5 bases). The CDR3 extends over 13 amino acids. Germline V CDR1 and CDR2: LGHDT, YNNKEL (reference sequence). V gave up 2 bases and J gave up 6 bases, with 10 bases separating them. The CDR3 DNA sequence: TGTGCCAGCAGCCAAACACAGGCGAATGGCTACACCTTC. Its translation: CASSQTQANGYTF.

The chain joins TRBV28 to TRBJ2-4, with 12 bases fitting TRBD2. The J call may be faulty, since TRBJ2-7 better matches the DNA end. This CDR3 has 15 residues. Germline assignment: CDR1 MDHEN and CDR2 SYDVKM. DNA of the CDR3: TGTGCCAGCAGAACACTAGCGGGAGGTTTCCACGAGCAGTACTTC. Amino acid sequence: CASRTLAGGFHEQYF.

This chain uses TRBV20-1 with TRBJ2-3, with 10 bases lining up with TRBD2. CDR3 length: 15 amino acids. Trimming cost V 4 bases and J 1 base; bases outside gene matches: 5. CDR1 is DFQATT, CDR2 SNEGSKA, per germline (reference sequence). This chain's CDR3 is CSATTGTSGTDTQYF. The DNA for the CDR3 is TGCAGTGCTACCACCGGGACTAGCGGCACAGATACGCAGTATTTT.

The rearrangement joins TRBV12-3 or TRBV12-4 to TRBJ2-1; perhaps D is TRBD1 or TRBD2 (6 bases each). Trimming left V 6 bases short and J 13 bases short, with 25 bases between. This CDR3 spans 15 amino acids. CDR3 amino acids: CASRNRDGSGGTQFF. As DNA, the CDR3 is TGTGCCAGCAGGAACAGGGACGGTAGTGGAGGGACCCAGTTCTTC.

CDR3 residues: CASSLSTRAGNEQFF. The CDR3 region has the DNA TGTGCCAGCAGCTTATCCACTAGGGCGGGGAATGAGCAGTTCTTC. The V and J genes are TRBV11-2 and TRBJ2-1, with D perhaps matching TRBD2 (6 bases). CDR3 length: 15 amino acids. Germline loops: CDR1 SGHAT, CDR2 FQNNGV. The V end was cut by 2 bases, the J end by 7 bases, with 15 bases between.